Detailed here is one TCR beta chain. This specimen belongs to a study of blood T cell repertoires in COVID-19. Authors' methods: Amplification of reference gene primers was used by the study to estimate nucleated cell counts. Data came from immunoSEQ multiplex PCR; TCRdb stores just in-frame clones and leaves some out. V and J calls and clone size are as listed in that table; D and trimming were resolved from the DNA. The table has some 100,000 clones, roughly 90% seen once; the top ten hold 3% to 4%. The CDR3 sequence is 14 residues long. V was pared by 5 bases and J by 2 bases, with 4 bases of the junction left unmatched. In germline, CDR1 is KGHSH, CDR2 LQKENI.

The TCR originated in a woman in her seventies with acute or convalescent COVID-19. Sequencing was performed on peripheral blood. The gene calls are TRBV18 and TRBJ1-1; TRBD1 matches at 8 bases. In DNA form, the CDR3 reads TGTGCCAGCTCATCAACAGGGGGTAACACTGAAGCTTTCTTT. Its protein is CASSSTGGNTEAFF.